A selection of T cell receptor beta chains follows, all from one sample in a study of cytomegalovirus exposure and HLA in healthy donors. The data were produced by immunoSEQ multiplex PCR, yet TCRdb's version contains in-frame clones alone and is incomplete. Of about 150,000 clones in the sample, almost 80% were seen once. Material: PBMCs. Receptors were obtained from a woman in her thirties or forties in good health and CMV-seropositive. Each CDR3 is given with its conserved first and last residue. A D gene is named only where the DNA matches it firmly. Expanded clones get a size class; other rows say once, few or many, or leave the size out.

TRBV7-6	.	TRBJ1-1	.	TGTGCCAGCAGTTTAAACCTCCCCGGGTATAAAATGACTGAAGCTTTCTTT	CASSLNLPGYKMTEAFF
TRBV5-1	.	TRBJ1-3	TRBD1	TGCGCCAGCAGCCAGGATGGGACAGTCTCTGGAAACACCATATATTTT	CASSQDGTVSGNTIYF
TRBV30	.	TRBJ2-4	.	TGTGCCTGGAGCACCTCCAACCGCCGGGACATTCAGTACTTC	CAWSTSNRRDIQYF
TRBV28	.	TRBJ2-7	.	TGTGCCAGCAGCCGTGGACTGGGTCGTTGGCAGTACTTC	CASSRGLGRWQYF
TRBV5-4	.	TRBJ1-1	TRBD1	TGTGCCAGCAGCAAAACCGGGACAGGGGACACTGAAGCTTTCTTT	CASSKTGTGDTEAFF
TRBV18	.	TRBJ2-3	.	TGTGCCAGCTCACCCACAGGGAGTCGCACAGATACGCAGTATTTT	CASSPTGSRTDTQYF
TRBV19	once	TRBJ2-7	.	TGTGCCAGTAGTGTCCTCGGGAGCTACGAGCAGTACTTC	CASSVLGSYEQYF
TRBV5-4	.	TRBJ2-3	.	TGTGCCAGCAGCCGTTCGGGCACAGATACGCAGTATTTT	CASSRSGTDTQYF
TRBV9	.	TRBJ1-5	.	TGTGCCAGCAGCATCAAAGGGGGTTGTCAGCCCCAGCATTTT	CASSIKGGCQPQHF
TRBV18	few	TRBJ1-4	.	TGTGCCAGCTCACCACGAGTCACGGGGGAGGAAAAACTGTTTTTT	CASSPRVTGEEKLFF